The clone carrying this T cell receptor (beta chain) was detected only a few times. No antigen is known for it. These data are taken from a study of spatial heterogeneity in lung cancer. For the study at large: There were consistently more beta-chain sequences detected than alpha-chain sequences.

General study points: At resection, ubiquitous expanded tumor TCRs appeared in blood more than at follow-up.

Time point given: sample taken at primary tumor resection. The sequenced material consisted of unsorted whole RNA from tumor, nontumor lung or frozen PBMC. Samples were obtained from approximately 76 donors, all untreated early-stage non-small cell lung cancer patients. All TCR cDNA molecules were individually tagged with a unique molecular identifier. TCRdb re-analysed the 5' RACE reads in MiXCR, keeping a single row per CDR3 protein. The data show about 39,000 distinct CDR3 sequences, around 5.5% seen once. This CDR3 has 15 amino acids. CDR1 and CDR2 from the germline V gene are MDHEN and SYDVKM. V lost 6 bases and J 2 bases, leaving 14 bases between the germline ends.

The sequences come from PBMCs, collected at surgery. The source is a male donor with early-stage non-small cell lung cancer. V usage is TRBV28 and J usage is TRBJ1-5; D is unresolved. CDR3 DNA: TGTGCCAGCAGGCCTCCTCGGAGGGGCAATCAGCCCCAGCATTTT. Protein product: CASRPPRRGNQPQHF.